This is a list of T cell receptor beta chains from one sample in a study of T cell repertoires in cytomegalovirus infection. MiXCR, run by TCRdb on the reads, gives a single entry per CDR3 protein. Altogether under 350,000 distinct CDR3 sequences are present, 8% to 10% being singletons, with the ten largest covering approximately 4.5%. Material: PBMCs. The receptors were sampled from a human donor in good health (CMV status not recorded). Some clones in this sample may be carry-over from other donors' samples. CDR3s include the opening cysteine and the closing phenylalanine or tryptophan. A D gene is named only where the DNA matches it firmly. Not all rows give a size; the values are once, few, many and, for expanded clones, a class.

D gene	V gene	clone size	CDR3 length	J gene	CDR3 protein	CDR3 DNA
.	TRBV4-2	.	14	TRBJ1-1	CASSQATGGAEAFF	TGTGCCAGCAGCCAAGCCACCGGGGGAGCGGAAGCTTTCTTT
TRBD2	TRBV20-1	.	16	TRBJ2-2	CSARKLAGSNTGELFF	TGCAGTGCTAGAAAATTAGCGGGGTCGAACACCGGGGAGCTGTTTTTT
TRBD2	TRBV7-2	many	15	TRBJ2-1	CASSPLAGGRNEQFF	TGTGCCAGCAGCCCTCTAGCGGGAGGGAGGAATGAGCAGTTCTTC
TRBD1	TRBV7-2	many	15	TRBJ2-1	CASSQDRGLYNEQFF	TGTGCCAGCAGCCAAGACAGGGGACTTTACAATGAGCAGTTCTTC
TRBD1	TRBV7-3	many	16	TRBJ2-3	CASSLPDRGLTDTQYF	TGTGCCAGCAGCCTACCGGACAGGGGCCTAACAGATACGCAGTATTTT
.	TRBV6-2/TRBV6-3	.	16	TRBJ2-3	CASSSPALASTDTQYF	TGTGCCAGCAGTTCTCCAGCGTTAGCTAGCACAGATACGCAGTATTTT
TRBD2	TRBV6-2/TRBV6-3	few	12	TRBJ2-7	CATRLAGHEQYF	TGTGCCACCCGACTAGCCGGCCACGAGCAGTACTTC
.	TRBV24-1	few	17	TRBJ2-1	CATSDSTTGPSYNEQFF	TGTGCCACCAGTGATTCGACCACTGGACCTAGCTACAATGAGCAGTTCTTC
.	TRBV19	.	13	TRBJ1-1	CASRVTRNTEAFF	TGTGCCAGTCGCGTTACCCGAAACACTGAAGCTTTCTTT
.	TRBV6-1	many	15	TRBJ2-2	CASSRRLQNTGELFF	TGTGCCAGCAGCCGGCGGTTACAGAACACCGGGGAGCTGTTTTTT
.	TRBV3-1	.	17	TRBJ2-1	CASSKGVGGASYNEQFF	TGTGCCAGCAGCAAAGGGGTTGGGGGGGCCTCCTACAATGAGCAGTTCTTC
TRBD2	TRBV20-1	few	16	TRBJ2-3	CSASLLAGVSTDTQYF	TGCAGTGCTAGTCTCCTAGCGGGAGTGAGCACAGATACGCAGTATTTT
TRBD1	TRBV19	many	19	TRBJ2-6	CASSTSGQAVTSGANVLTF	TGTGCCAGTAGTACCTCGGGACAGGCCGTGACGTCTGGGGCCAACGTCCTGACTTTC
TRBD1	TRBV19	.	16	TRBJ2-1	CASSPRDSLTYNEQFF	TGTGCCAGTAGTCCCCGGGACAGCCTTACCTACAATGAGCAGTTCTTC
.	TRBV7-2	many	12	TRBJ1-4	CASSSSGEKLFF	TGTGCCAGCAGCTCGTCCGGGGAAAAACTGTTTTTT
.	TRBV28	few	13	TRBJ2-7	CASSPGGAWEQYF	TGTGCCAGCAGCCCAGGAGGGGCGTGGGAGCAGTACTTC
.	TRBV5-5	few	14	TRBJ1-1	CASSLRTLVTEAFF	TGTGCCAGCAGCTTGAGGACCCTGGTGACTGAAGCTTTCTTT
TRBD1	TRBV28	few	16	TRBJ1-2	CASSPTTGAYFRGYTF	TGTGCCAGCAGTCCCACGACAGGGGCCTATTTCCGAGGCTACACCTTC
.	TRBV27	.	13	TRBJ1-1	CASRVSHNTEAFF	TGTGCCAGCAGGGTCAGTCACAACACTGAAGCTTTCTTT
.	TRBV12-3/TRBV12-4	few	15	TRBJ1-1	CASITAGGLNTEAFF	TGTGCCAGCATCACCGCGGGGGGTTTGAACACTGAAGCTTTCTTT
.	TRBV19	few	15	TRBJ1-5	CASLRTPLSNQPQHF	TGTGCCAGTCTTCGGACACCCCTTAGCAATCAGCCCCAGCATTTT
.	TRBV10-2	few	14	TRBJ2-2	CASSKTRVSGELFF	TGCGCCAGCAGTAAAACCAGGGTCTCCGGGGAGCTGTTTTTT
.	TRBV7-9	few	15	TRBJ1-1	CASSLDQTGHTEAFF	TGTGCCAGCAGCTTAGACCAGACGGGTCACACTGAAGCTTTCTTT
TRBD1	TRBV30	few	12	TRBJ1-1	CAWSQGELGAFF	TGTGCCTGGAGTCAGGGGGAACTGGGAGCTTTCTTT